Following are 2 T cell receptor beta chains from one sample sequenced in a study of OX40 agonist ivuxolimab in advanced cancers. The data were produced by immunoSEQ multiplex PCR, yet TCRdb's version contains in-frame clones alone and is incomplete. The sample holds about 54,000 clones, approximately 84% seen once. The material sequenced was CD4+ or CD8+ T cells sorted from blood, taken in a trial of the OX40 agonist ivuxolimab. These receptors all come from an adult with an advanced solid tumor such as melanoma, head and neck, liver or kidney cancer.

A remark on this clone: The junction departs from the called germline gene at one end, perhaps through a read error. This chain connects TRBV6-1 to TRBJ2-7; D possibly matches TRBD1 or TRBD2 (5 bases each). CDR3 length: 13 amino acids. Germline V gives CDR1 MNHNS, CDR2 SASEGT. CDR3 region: CASSENGVGTLHF. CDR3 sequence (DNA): TGTGCCAGCAGTGAAAACGGAGTTGGGACCCTCCACTTC.

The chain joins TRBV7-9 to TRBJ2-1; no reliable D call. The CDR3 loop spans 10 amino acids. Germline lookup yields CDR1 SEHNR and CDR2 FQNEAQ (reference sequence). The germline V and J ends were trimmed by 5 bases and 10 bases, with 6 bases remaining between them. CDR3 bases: TGTGCCAGCAGCCCCTCGGAGCAGTTCTTC. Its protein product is CASSPSEQFF.